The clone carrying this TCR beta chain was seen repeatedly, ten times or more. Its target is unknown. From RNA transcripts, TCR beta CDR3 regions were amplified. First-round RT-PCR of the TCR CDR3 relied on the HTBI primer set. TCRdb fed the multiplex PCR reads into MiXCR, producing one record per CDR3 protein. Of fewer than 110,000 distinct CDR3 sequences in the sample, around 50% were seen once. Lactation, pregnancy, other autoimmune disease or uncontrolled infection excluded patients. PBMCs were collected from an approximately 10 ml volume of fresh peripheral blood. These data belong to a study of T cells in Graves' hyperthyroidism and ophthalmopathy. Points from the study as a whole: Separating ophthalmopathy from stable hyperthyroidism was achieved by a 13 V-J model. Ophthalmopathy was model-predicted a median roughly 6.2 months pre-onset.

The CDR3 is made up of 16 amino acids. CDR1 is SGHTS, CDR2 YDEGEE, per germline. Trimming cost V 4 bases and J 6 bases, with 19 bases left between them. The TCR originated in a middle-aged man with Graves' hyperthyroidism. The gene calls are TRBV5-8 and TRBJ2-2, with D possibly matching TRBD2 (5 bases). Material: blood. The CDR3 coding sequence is TGTGCCAGCAGCCCAGCTACCGGGAAACGGGCCGGGGAGCTGTTTTTT. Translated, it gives CASSPATGKRAGELFF.